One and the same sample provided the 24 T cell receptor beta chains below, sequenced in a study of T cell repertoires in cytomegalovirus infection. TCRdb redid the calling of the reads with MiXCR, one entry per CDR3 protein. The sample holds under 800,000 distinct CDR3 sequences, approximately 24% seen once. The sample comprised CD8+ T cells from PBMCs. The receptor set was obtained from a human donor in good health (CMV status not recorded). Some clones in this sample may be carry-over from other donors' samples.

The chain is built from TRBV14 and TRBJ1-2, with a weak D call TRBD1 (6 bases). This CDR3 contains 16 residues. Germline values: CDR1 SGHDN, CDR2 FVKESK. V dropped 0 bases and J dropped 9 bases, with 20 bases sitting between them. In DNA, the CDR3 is TGTGCCAGCAGCCAAGAATGGGGACACCCCTTTAGAAGCTACACCTTC. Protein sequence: CASSQEWGHPFRSYTF.

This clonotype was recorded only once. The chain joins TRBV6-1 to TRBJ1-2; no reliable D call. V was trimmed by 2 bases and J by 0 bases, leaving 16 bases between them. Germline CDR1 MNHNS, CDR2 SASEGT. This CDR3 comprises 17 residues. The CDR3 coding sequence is TGTGCCAGCAGTGAAAAAGGCGCAGCGCGAGCTAACTATGGCTACACCTTC. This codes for CASSEKGAARANYGYTF.

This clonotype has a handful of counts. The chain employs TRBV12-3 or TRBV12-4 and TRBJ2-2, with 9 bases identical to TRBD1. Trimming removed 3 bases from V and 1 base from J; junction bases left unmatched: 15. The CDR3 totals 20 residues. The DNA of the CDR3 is TGTGCCAGCAGTTTCTTGTTGGAATTGTGGGACAGGGAGAACACCGGGGAGCTGTTTTTT. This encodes CASSFLLELWDRENTGELFF.

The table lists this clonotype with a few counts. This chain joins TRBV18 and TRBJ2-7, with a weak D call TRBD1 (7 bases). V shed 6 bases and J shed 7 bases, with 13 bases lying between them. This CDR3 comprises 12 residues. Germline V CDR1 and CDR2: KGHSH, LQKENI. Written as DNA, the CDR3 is TGTGCCAGCTCCCAGGGGGGTCCTGAGCAGTACGTC. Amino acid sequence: CASSQGGPEQYV.

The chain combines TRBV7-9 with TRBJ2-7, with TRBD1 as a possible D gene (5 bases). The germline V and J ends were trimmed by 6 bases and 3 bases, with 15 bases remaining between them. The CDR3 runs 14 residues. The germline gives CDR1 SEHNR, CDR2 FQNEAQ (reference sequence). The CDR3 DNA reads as TGTGCCAGCAGTTCCCTAGGACAAGACTACGAGCAGTACTTC. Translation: CASSSLGQDYEQYF.

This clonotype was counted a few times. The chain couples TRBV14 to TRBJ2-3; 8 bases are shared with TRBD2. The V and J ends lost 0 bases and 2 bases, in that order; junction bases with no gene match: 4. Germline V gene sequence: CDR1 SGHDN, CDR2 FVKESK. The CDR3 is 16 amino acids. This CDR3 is CASSQDLAGYTDTQYF. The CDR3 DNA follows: TGTGCCAGCAGCCAAGATCTAGCGGGCTACACAGATACGCAGTATTTT.

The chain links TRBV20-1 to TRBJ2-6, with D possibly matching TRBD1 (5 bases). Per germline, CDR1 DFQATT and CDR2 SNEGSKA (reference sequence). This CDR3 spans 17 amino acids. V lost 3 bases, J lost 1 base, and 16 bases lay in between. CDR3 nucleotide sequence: TGCAGTGCTAGGGCTGGGGTAAAGGGGTCTGGGGCCAACGTCCTGACTTTC. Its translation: CSARAGVKGSGANVLTF.

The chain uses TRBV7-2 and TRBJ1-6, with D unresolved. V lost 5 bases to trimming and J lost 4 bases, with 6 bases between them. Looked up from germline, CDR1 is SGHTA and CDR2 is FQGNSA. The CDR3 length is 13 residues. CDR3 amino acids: CASSAGYNSPLHF. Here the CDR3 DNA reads TGTGCCAGCAGCGCCGGTTATAATTCACCCCTCCACTTT.

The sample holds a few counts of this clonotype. The CDR3: CASSSWMDTEAFF. Here the CDR3 DNA reads TGCGCCAGCAGTTCGTGGATGGACACTGAAGCTTTCTTT. The rearrangement links TRBV5-1 to TRBJ1-1; D not certain. V was cut by 5 bases and J by 3 bases, with 11 bases left in between. The CDR3 spans 13 residues. Per the germline V gene, CDR1 is SGHRS and CDR2 is YFSETQ.

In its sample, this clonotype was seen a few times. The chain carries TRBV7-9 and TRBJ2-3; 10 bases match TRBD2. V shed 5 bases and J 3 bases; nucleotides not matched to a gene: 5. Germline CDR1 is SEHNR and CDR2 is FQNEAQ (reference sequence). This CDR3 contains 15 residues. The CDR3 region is CASSTPGLATDTQYF. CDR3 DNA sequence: TGTGCCAGCAGCACACCGGGACTAGCGACAGATACGCAGTATTTT.

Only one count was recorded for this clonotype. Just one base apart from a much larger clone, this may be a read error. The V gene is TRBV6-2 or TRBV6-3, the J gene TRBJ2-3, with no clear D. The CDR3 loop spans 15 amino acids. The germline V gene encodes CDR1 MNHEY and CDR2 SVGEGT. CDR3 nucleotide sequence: TGTGCCGGCAGTTACTTGGGCGTGAGGACAGATACGCAGTATTTT. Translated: CAGSYLGVRTDTQYF.

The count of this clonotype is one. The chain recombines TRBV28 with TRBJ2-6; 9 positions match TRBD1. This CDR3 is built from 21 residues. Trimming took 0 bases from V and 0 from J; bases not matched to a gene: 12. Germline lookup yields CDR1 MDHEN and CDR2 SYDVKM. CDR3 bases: TGTGCCAGCAGTTTATGCGGGACAGGGAGTGGGGGGGTCTCTGGGGCCAACGTCCTGACTTTC. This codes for CASSLCGTGSGGVSGANVLTF.

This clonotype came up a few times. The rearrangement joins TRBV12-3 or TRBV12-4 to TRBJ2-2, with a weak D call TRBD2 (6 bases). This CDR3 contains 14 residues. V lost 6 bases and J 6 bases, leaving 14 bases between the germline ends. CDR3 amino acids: CASRGRDFSGELFF. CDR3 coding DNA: TGTGCCAGCAGGGGCAGGGACTTCTCCGGGGAGCTGTTTTTT.

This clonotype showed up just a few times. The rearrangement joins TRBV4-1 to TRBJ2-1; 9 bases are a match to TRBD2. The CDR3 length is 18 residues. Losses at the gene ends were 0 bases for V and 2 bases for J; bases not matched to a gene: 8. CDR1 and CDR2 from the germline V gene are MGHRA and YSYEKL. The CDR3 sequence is CASSQDSLAGAPYNEQFF. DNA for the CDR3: TGCGCCAGCAGCCAAGATAGTTTAGCGGGGGCCCCCTACAATGAGCAGTTCTTC.

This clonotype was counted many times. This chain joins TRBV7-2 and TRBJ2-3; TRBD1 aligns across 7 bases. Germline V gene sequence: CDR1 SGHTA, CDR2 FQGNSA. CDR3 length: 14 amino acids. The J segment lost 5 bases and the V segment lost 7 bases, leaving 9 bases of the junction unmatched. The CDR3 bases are TGTGCCAGCACCCTCGAAGACAGGGTAGATACGCAGTATTTT. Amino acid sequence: CASTLEDRVDTQYF.

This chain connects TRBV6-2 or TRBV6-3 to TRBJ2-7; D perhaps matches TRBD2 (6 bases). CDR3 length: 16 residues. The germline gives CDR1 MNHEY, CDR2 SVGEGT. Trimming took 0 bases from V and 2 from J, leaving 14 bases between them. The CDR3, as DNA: TGTGCCAGCAGTTACTCGAACGGGGGATTCACCTACGAGCAGTACGTC. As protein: CASSYSNGGFTYEQYV.

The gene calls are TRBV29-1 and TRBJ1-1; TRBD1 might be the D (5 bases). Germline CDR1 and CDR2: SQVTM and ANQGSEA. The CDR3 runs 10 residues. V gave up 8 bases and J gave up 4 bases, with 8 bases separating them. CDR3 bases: TGCAGCACCGGGGGCACTGAAGCTTTCTTT. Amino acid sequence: CSTGGTEAFF.

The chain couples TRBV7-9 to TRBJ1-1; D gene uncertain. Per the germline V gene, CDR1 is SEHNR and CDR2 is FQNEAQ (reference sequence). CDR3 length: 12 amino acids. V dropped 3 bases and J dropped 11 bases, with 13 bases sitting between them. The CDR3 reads CASSFGSYRAFF. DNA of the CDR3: TGTGCCAGCAGCTTCGGATCGTATCGTGCTTTCTTT.

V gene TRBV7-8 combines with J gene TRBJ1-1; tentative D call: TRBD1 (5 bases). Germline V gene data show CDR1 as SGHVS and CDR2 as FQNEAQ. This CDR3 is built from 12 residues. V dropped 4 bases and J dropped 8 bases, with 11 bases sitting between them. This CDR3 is CASSSGGREAFF. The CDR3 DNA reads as TGTGCCAGCAGCTCCGGGGGGAGGGAAGCTTTCTTT.

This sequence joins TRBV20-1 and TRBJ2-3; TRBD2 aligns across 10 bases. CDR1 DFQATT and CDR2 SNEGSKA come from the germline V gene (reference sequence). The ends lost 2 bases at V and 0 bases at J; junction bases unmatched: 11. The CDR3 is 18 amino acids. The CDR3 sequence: CSARSGGAGRPSTDTQYF. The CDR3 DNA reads TGCAGTGCTAGAAGCGGGGGGGCCGGACGCCCTAGCACAGATACGCAGTATTTT.

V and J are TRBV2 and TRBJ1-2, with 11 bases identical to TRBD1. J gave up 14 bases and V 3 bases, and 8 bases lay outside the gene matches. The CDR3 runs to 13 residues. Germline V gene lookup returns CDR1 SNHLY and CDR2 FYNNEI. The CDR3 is CASSERGQGELTF. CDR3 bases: TGTGCCAGCAGTGAGCGGGGACAGGGGGAATTGACCTTC.

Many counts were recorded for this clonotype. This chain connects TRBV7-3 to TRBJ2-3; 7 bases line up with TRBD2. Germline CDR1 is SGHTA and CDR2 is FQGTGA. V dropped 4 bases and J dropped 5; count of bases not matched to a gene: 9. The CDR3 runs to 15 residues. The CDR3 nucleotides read TGTGCCAGCAGCTCGACTAGCTTAAGGGGAGATACGCAGTATTTT. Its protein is CASSSTSLRGDTQYF.

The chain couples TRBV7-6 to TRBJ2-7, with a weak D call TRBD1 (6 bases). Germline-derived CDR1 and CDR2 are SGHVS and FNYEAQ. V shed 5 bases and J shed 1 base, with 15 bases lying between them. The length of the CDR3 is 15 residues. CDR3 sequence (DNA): TGTGCCAGCAGCGGGGGAGACAGGCAGTCCTACGAGCAGTACTTC. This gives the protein CASSGGDRQSYEQYF.

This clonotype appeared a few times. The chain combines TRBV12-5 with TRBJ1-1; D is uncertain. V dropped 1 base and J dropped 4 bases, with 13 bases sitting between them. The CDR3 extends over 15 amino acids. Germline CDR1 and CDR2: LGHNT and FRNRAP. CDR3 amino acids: CASGLATLLGTEAFF. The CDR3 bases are TGTGCTAGTGGTTTGGCAACCTTGCTCGGCACTGAAGCTTTCTTT.